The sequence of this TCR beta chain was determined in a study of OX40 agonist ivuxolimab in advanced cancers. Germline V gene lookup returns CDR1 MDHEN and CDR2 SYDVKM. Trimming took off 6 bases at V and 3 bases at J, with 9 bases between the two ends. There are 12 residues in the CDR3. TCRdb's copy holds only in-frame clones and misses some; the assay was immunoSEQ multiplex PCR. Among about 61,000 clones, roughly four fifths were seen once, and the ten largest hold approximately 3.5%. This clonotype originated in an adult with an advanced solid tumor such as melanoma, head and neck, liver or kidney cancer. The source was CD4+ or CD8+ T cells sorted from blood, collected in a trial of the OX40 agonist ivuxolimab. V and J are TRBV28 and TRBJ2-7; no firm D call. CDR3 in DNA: TGTGCCAGCAGGGACGGAATCTACGAGCAGTACTTC. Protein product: CASRDGIYEQYF.